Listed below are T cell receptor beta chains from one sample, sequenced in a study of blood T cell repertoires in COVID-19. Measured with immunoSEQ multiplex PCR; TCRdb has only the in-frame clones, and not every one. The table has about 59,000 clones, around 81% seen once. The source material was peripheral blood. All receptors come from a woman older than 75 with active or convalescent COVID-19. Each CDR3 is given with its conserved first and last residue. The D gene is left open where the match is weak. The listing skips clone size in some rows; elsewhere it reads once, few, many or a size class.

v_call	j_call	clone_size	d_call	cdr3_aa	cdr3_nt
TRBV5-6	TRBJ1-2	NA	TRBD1	CARWDRGAPRHYGYTF	TGTGCCAGGTGGGACAGGGGCGCTCCGCGGCACTATGGCTACACCTTC
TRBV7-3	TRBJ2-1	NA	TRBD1	CASSKGQGVGEQFF	TGTGCCAGCAGCAAGGGACAGGGGGTAGGTGAGCAGTTCTTC
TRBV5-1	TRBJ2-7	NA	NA	CASSWGDSSYEQYF	TGCGCCAGCAGCTGGGGGGACAGCTCCTACGAGCAGTACTTC
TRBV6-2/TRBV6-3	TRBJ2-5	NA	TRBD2	CASSYTNRGGRYTETQYF	TGTGCCAGCAGTTACACAAACCGGGGGGGCCGGTATACAGAGACCCAGTACTTC
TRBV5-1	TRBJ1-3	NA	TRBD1	CASSTDRGSGNTIYF	TGCGCCAGCAGCACCGACAGGGGCTCTGGAAACACCATATATTTT
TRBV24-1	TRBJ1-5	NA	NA	CATSDPGEPQHF	TGTGCCACCAGTGATCCCGGGGAGCCCCAGCATTTT
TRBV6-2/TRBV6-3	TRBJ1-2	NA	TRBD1	CASSLTGGHGYTF	TGTGCCAGCAGTTTAACAGGGGGTCATGGCTACACCTTC
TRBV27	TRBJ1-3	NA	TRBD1	CASSPRTGDLNTIYF	TGTGCCAGCAGCCCTCGGACAGGGGATCTGAACACCATATATTTT
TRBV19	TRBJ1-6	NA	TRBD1	CASSTGTGVNSPLHF	TGTGCCAGTAGTACCGGGACAGGGGTTAATTCACCCCTCCACTTT
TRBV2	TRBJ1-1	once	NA	CASRETPGNTEAFF	TGTGCCAGCAGAGAAACTCCGGGGAACACTGAAGCTTTCTTT
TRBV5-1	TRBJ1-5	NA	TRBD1	CASSLLGQPDQPQHF	TGCGCCAGCAGCTTATTGGGACAGCCAGACCAGCCCCAGCATTTT
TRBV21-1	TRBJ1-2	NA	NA	CASNQNRGGNYGYTF	TGTGCCAGCAACCAGAACAGGGGAGGTAACTATGGCTACACCTTC
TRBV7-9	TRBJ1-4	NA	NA	CASSFPGQFNEKLFF	TGTGCCAGCAGCTTTCCAGGACAGTTTAATGAAAAACTGTTTTTT
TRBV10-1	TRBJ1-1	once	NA	CASSETPGYRAFF	TGCGCCAGCAGTGAAACTCCGGGTTATCGAGCTTTCTTT
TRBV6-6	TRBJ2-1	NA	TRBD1	CASTQGQGSTEQFF	TGTGCCAGCACCCAGGGACAGGGGAGTACTGAGCAGTTCTTC
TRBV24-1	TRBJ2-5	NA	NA	CATSAPPGTSRETQYF	TGTGCCACCAGTGCTCCCCCAGGAACAAGTCGAGAGACCCAGTACTTC
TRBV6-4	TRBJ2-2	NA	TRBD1	CASRPQGANGELFF	TGTGCCAGCAGACCACAGGGGGCGAACGGGGAGCTGTTTTTT
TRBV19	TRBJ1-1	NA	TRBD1	CASRIQGEVGTEAFF	TGTGCCAGTAGGATACAGGGGGAGGTTGGCACTGAAGCTTTCTTT
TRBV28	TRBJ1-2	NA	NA	CASSLVPLLTMSF	TGTGCCAGCAGTTTGGTACCACTCCTTACTATGTCCTTC
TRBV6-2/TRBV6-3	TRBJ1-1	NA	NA	CASSLRGVHTEAFF	TGTGCCAGCAGCCTAAGGGGCGTGCACACTGAAGCTTTCTTT
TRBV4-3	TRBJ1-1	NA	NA	CASSLLGAEAFF	TGCGCCAGCAGCCTCCTAGGGGCCGAAGCTTTCTTT
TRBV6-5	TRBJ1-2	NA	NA	CASSYRGAFYGYTF	TGTGCCAGCAGTTACCGGGGGGCTTTCTATGGCTACACCTTC
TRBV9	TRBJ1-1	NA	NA	CASSVKGGALGSEAFF	TGTGCCAGCAGCGTAAAGGGAGGGGCACTTGGATCTGAAGCTTTCTTT
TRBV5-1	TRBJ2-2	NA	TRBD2	CASSPGLAGEYGELFF	TGCGCCAGCAGCCCCGGACTAGCGGGGGAGTACGGGGAGCTGTTTTTT
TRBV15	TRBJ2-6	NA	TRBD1	CATSRDLGTGGGSGANVLTF	TGTGCCACCAGCAGAGATTTGGGGACAGGGGGCGGCTCTGGGGCCAACGTCCTGACTTTC
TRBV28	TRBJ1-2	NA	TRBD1	CASSATHRGLYGYTF	TGTGCCAGCAGCGCAACGCACAGGGGGCTCTATGGCTACACCTTC
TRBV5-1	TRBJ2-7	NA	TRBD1	CASTPGQGAYEQYF	TGCGCCAGCACCCCTGGGCAGGGGGCCTACGAGCAGTACTTC
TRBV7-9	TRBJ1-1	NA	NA	CASSLRTGNTEAFF	TGTGCCAGCAGCTTAAGAACCGGGAACACTGAAGCTTTCTTT
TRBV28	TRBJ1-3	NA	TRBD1	CASSSSGTGLGNTIYF	TGTGCCAGCAGTTCCTCCGGGACAGGGTTGGGAAACACCATATATTTT
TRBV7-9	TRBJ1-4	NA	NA	CASSPRESTNEKLFF	TGTGCCAGCAGCCCGCGGGAGAGCACTAATGAAAAACTGTTTTTT
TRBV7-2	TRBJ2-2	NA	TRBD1	CASTAGTGGAGELFF	TGTGCCAGCACCGCCGGGACAGGGGGTGCCGGGGAGCTGTTTTTT
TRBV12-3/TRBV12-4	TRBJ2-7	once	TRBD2	CASSSTSAGEQYF	TGTGCCAGCAGTTCTACTAGCGCCGGCGAGCAGTACTTC
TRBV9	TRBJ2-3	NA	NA	CASANSGALSTDTQYF	TGTGCCTCAGCAAACTCTGGAGCGCTAAGCACAGATACGCAGTATTTT
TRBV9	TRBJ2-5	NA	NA	CASSAQGLKETQYF	TGTGCCAGCAGCGCGCAGGGACTTAAAGAGACCCAGTACTTC
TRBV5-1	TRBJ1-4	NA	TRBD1	CASSLPVGTANEKLFF	TGCGCCAGCAGCTTGCCGGTTGGGACAGCTAATGAAAAACTGTTTTTT
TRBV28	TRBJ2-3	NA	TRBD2	CASSLSGRGGVSTQYF	TGTGCCAGCAGTTTATCAGGGCGGGGGGGCGTCAGTACGCAGTATTTT
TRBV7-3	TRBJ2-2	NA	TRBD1	CASSFLDWTGPTGELFF	TGTGCCAGCAGCTTCTTAGACTGGACAGGCCCCACCGGGGAGCTGTTTTTT
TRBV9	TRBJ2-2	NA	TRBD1	CASSVGTGRPNTGELFF	TGTGCCAGCAGCGTAGGGACAGGGAGGCCGAACACCGGGGAGCTGTTTTTT
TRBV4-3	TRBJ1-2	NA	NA	CASSQGPGHLYGYTF	TGCGCCAGCAGCCAAGGGCCGGGACACCTCTATGGCTACACCTTC
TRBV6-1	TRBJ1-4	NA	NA	CASSEALRGEKLFF	TGTGCCAGCAGTGAAGCGCTTCGGGGGGAAAAACTGTTTTTT
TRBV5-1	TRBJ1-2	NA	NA	CASSLLQGGGYTF	TGCGCCAGCAGCTTGCTGCAGGGAGGCGGCTACACCTTC
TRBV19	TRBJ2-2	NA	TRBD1	CASREDRGTGELFF	TGTGCCAGTAGAGAGGACAGGGGCACCGGGGAGCTGTTTTTT
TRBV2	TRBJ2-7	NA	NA	CASSALYEQYF	TGTGCCAGCAGTGCTCTTTACGAGCAGTACTTC
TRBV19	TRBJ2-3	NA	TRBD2	CASSMPSGGAGDTQYF	TGTGCCAGTAGTATGCCTAGCGGGGGGGCTGGAGATACGCAGTATTTT
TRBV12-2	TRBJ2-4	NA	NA	CASRIDVGTELAKNIQYF	TGTGCAAGTCGCATAGATGTGGGGACAGAATTAGCCAAAAACATTCAGTACTTC
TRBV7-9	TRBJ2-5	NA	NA	CPSWGTRGGPRHGETQYF	TGTCCCAGCTGGGGTACTCGCGGGGGCCCCCGCCACGGAGAGACCCAGTACTTC
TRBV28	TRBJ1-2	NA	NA	CASTPGQNYGYTF	TGTGCCAGCACCCCAGGACAGAACTATGGCTACACCTTC
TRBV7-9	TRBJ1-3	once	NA	CASSPTRSLALGNTIYF	TGTGCCAGCAGCCCGACCCGGTCCCTAGCTCTCGGAAACACCATATATTTT
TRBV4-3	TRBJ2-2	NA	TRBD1	CASSPQQGTGELFF	TGCGCCAGCAGCCCCCAACAGGGGACCGGGGAGCTGTTTTTT
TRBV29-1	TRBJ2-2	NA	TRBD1	CSVEIRTGDIGELFF	TGCAGCGTTGAGATAAGGACAGGAGACATCGGGGAGCTGTTTTTT
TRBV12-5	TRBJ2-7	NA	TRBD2	CASGLVPQGLYEQYF	TGTGCTAGTGGTTTGGTACCCCAGGGACTATACGAGCAGTACTTC
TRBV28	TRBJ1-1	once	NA	CASSAPPVNTEAFF	TGTGCCAGCAGTGCCCCCCCGGTTAACACTGAAGCTTTCTTT
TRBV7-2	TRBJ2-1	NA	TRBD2	CASSLDWASGVRNEQFF	TGTGCCAGCAGCTTAGATTGGGCTAGCGGGGTTCGCAATGAGCAGTTCTTC
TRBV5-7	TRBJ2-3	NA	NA	CASSPGPGGSDTQYF	TGTGCCAGCAGCCCTGGGCCAGGGGGGTCAGATACGCAGTATTTT